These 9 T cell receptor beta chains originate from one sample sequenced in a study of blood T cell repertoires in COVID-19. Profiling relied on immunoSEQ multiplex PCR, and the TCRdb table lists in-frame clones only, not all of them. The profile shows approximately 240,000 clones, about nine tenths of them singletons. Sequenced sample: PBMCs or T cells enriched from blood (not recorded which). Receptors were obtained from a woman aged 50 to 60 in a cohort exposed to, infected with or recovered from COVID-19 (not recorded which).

The CDR3 DNA sequence: TGTGCCAGCAGTTTAGGAATGACTGAATCCTACAATGAGCAGTTCTTC. It specifies CASSLGMTESYNEQFF. This chain links TRBV28 with TRBJ2-1; D unresolved. The CDR3 spans 16 residues. CDR1 is MDHEN and CDR2 is SYDVKM in the germline V gene. The V gene lost 2 bases and the J gene lost 1 base, with 12 bases spanning the gap.

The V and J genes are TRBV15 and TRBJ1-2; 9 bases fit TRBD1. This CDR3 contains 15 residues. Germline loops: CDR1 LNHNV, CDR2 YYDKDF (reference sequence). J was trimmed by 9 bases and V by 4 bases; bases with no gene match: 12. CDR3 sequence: CATSKDTGTGMRYTF. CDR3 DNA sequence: TGTGCCACCAGCAAGGATACCGGGACAGGGATGCGCTACACCTTC.

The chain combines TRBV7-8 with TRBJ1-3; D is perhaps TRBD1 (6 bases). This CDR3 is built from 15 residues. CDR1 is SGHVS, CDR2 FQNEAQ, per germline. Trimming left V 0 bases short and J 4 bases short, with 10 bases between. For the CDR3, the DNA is TGTGCCAGCAGCTTAGCACGGACAGCCGGAAACACCATATATTTT. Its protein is CASSLARTAGNTIYF.

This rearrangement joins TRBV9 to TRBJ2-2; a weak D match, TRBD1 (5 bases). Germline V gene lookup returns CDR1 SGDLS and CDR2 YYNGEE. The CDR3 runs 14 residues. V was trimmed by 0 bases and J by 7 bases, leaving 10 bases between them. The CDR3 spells CASSVVRVGGELFF. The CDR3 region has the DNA TGTGCCAGCAGCGTAGTCAGGGTTGGCGGGGAGCTGTTTTTT.

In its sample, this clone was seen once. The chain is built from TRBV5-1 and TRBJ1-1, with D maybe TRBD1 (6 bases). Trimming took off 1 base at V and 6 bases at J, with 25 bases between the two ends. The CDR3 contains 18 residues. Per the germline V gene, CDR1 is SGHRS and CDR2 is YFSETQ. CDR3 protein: CASSLTDRRTGPTAEAFF. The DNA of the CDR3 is TGCGCCAGCAGCTTGACCGACAGGCGCACGGGTCCGACCGCTGAAGCTTTCTTT. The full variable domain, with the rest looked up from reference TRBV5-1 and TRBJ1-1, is KAGVTQTPRYLIKTRGQQVTLSCSPISGHRSVSWYQQTPGQGLQFLFEYFSETQRNKGNFPGRFSGRQFSNSRSEMNVSTLELGDSALYLCASSLTDRRTGPTAEAFFGQGTRLTVV.

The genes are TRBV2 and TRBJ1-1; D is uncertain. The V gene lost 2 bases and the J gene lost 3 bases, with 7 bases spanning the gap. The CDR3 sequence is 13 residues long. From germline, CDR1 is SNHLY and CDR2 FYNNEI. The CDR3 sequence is CASSEPRDTEAFF. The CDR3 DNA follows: TGTGCCAGCAGTGAACCCCGGGACACTGAAGCTTTCTTT.

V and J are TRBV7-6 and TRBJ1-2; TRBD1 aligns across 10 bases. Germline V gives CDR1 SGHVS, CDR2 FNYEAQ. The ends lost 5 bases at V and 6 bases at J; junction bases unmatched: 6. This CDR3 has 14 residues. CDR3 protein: CASSPPGQGHGYTF. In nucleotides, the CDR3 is TGTGCCAGCAGCCCTCCGGGACAGGGGCATGGCTACACCTTC.

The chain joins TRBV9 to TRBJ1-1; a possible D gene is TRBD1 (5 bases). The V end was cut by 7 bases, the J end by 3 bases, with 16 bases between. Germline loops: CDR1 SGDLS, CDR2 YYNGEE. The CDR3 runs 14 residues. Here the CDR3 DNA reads TGTGCCAGCTCATCACGACAGATCTACACTGAAGCTTTCTTT. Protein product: CASSSRQIYTEAFF.

The CDR3 DNA sequence: TGTGCCAGCAGCCGGACTAGCGGGGCAGTCTACAATGAGCAGTTCTTC. Amino acids: CASSRTSGAVYNEQFF. The V gene is TRBV6-2 or TRBV6-3, the J gene TRBJ2-1; TRBD2 matches at 12 bases. CDR1 MNHEY and CDR2 SVGEGT come from the germline V gene. Trimming removed 6 bases from V and 3 bases from J; junction bases left unmatched: 6. The CDR3 sequence is 16 residues long.